Given below is one T cell receptor beta chain in context. Its cognate antigen is unknown. Profiling relied on immunoSEQ multiplex PCR, and the TCRdb table lists in-frame clones only, not all of them. In the table there are some 140,000 clones, 86% of which are singletons. Germline CDR1 is SGHDT and CDR2 is YYEEEE. The CDR3 totals 13 residues. V dropped 0 bases and J dropped 5 bases, with 8 bases sitting between them. The sample originates from a study of cytomegalovirus exposure and HLA in healthy donors. Study results and limitations: CMV antigen specificity of a few CMV-associated chains was confirmed in vitro. The authors enumerated 164 TCR beta chains as linked to cytomegalovirus. The finding came from a later analysis; first-cohort TCR clusters tended to co-occur in the 120 or so validation repertoires.

The donors were members of the validation cohort, which comprised approximately 120 subjects and was separate from the first cohort of 600 to 800 subjects. Source material: PBMCs. The chain is built from TRBV5-6 and TRBJ1-2; D not certain. The TCR sequence derives from a man aged 18 to 35 in good health and CMV-seronegative. The CDR3 spells CASSLGPVYGYTF. CDR3 DNA: TGTGCCAGCAGCTTGGGGCCCGTTTATGGCTACACCTTC.